The 14 T cell receptor beta chains given below trace back to one sample, sequenced in a study of blood T cell repertoires in COVID-19. This table comes from immunoSEQ multiplex PCR, and its TCRdb copy is limited to in-frame clones, with some not included. The sample shows 270,000 or so clones, 75% to 90% of them seen only once. Sample: peripheral blood. These receptors were obtained from a human donor in a cohort sampled during active COVID-19.

The rearrangement uses TRBV19 and TRBJ1-6; no clear D gene. CDR1 is LNHDA, CDR2 SQIVND, per germline (reference sequence). The germline V and J ends were trimmed by 3 bases and 0 bases, with 6 bases remaining between them. The CDR3 runs 15 residues. The chain's CDR3 is CASSIGLSYNSPLHF. CDR3 DNA sequence: TGTGCCAGTAGTATTGGGCTCTCCTATAATTCACCCCTCCACTTT. The full variable domain, with the rest looked up from reference TRBV19 and TRBJ1-6, is DGGITQSPKYLFRKEGQNVTLSCEQNLNHDAMYWYRQDPGQGLRLIYYSQIVNDFQKGDIAEGYSVSREKKESFPLTVTSAQKNPTAFYLCASSIGLSYNSPLHFGNGTRLTVT.

The V gene is TRBV11-2, the J gene TRBJ2-7; D may be TRBD1 (5 bases). The germline gives CDR1 SGHAT, CDR2 FQNNGV. V lost 5 bases to trimming and J lost 3 bases, with 14 bases between them. The CDR3 has 14 amino acids. CDR3 residues: CASSPGPDHYEQYF. CDR3 nucleotides: TGTGCCAGCAGCCCAGGGCCTGATCACTACGAGCAGTACTTC.

In its sample, this clone was seen a few times. This chain uses TRBV5-1 with TRBJ2-1, with D perhaps matching TRBD2 (5 bases). The V end was cut by 2 bases, the J end by 4 bases, with 7 bases between. The CDR3 runs to 13 residues. Germline loops: CDR1 SGHRS, CDR2 YFSETQ. The CDR3, as DNA: TGCGCCAGCAGCTTCCGGGAATACAATGAGCAGTTCTTC. As protein: CASSFREYNEQFF.

The J gene is TRBJ2-3, the V gene TRBV19; 8 bases match TRBD2. The germline CDR1 and CDR2 sequences are LNHDA and SQIVND (reference sequence). With 9 bases clipped from V and 6 bases from J, the junction kept 17 bases outside the gene matches. CDR3 size: 16 residues. CDR3 amino acids: CASGGALVTRDDTQYF. Here the CDR3 DNA reads TGTGCCAGCGGGGGGGCCCTGGTGACTAGGGACGATACGCAGTATTTT.

This clone was counted once. The V gene is TRBV28, the J gene TRBJ1-5; 8 bases match TRBD1. Trimming cost V 5 bases and J 2 bases; bases outside gene matches: 8. The CDR3 extends over 16 amino acids. Germline CDR1 MDHEN, CDR2 SYDVKM. CDR3 nucleotides: TGTGCCAGCAGTGTAACCGGGACAGGTGGCAATCAGCCCCAGCATTTT. Translating it yields CASSVTGTGGNQPQHF.

V usage is TRBV4-3 and J usage is TRBJ2-7; no clear D. CDR1 LGHNA and CDR2 YSLEER come from the germline V gene. With 1 base removed from V and 0 bases from J, the gap between germline ends came to 7 bases. There are 14 residues in the CDR3. CDR3 residues: CASSQGAVSYEQYF. Written as DNA, the CDR3 is TGCGCCAGCAGCCAAGGGGCAGTCTCCTACGAGCAGTACTTC.

This sequence joins TRBV19 and TRBJ1-2; TRBD1 is a possible D gene (6 bases). The V and J ends lost 7 bases and 6 bases respectively, with 21 bases between them. There are 15 residues in the CDR3. CDR1 and CDR2 from the germline V gene are LNHDA and SQIVND (reference sequence). The CDR3 sequence: CASTLGTAKGDGYTF. Here the CDR3 DNA reads TGTGCCAGTACCCTAGGAACGGCAAAGGGGGATGGCTACACCTTC.

The V gene is TRBV27, the J gene TRBJ1-2; 7 positions match TRBD1. Looked up from germline, CDR1 is MNHEY and CDR2 is SMNVEV (reference sequence). Trimming removed 5 bases from V and 8 bases from J; junction bases left unmatched: 11. CDR3 length: 14 amino acids. The CDR3 loop is CASSDRQGKGGYTF. DNA of the CDR3: TGTGCCAGCAGTGACCGACAGGGAAAGGGAGGCTACACCTTC.

This clone came up many times. The chain joins TRBV3-1 (or the pseudogene TRBV3-2) to TRBJ1-4; a weak D match, TRBD1 (6 bases). Trimming shortened V by 5 bases and J by 8 bases, and 27 bases separated the two germline ends. CDR1 LGHDT and CDR2 YNNKEL come from the germline V gene (reference sequence). The CDR3 length is 18 residues. The CDR3 region is CASSSRYRDDKSGEKLFF. The CDR3 region has the DNA TGTGCCAGCAGCTCAAGGTACAGGGATGACAAATCGGGAGAAAAACTGTTTTTT.

The DNA for the CDR3 is TGTGCCAGTAGTAAAGGACAGGGCCTGAATACGCAGTATTTT. Protein: CASSKGQGLNTQYF. The chain uses TRBV19 and TRBJ2-3, with TRBD1 matching over 8 bases. The CDR3 is made up of 14 amino acids. Germline CDR1 LNHDA, CDR2 SQIVND (reference sequence). The trim removed 4 bases at V and 7 bases at J, leaving 7 bases unmatched.

The gene calls are TRBV11-2 and TRBJ1-2, with unresolved D. V gave up 1 base and J gave up 2 bases, with 14 bases separating them. The CDR3 consists of 16 residues. CDR1 and CDR2 from the germline V gene are SGHAT and FQNNGV. The CDR3 nucleotides read TGTGCCAGCAGCTTAGCCAGGAACAGTTTCAACTATGGCTACACCTTC. It encodes CASSLARNSFNYGYTF.

The V gene is TRBV11-1, the J gene TRBJ2-5, with D perhaps matching TRBD2 (5 bases). This CDR3 has 15 residues. CDR1 and CDR2 (germline): SGHAT, FQDESV (reference sequence). The germline V and J ends were trimmed by 4 bases and 0 bases, with 12 bases remaining between them. The DNA of the CDR3 is TGTGCCAGCAGCTGGAGCGGCCTGTACCAAGAGACCCAGTACTTC. Protein product: CASSWSGLYQETQYF.

This clone was recorded once. The chain combines TRBV9 with TRBJ2-3; TRBD2 matches 12 bases. V dropped 0 bases and J dropped 5; count of bases not matched to a gene: 4. The CDR3 is made up of 16 amino acids. Germline assignment: CDR1 SGDLS and CDR2 YYNGEE. CDR3 sequence reads: CASSVVLAGGKDTQYF. In DNA form, the CDR3 reads TGTGCCAGCAGCGTAGTTCTAGCGGGAGGGAAAGATACGCAGTATTTT.

The rearrangement uses TRBV3-1 (or the pseudogene TRBV3-2) and TRBJ1-2; 7 nucleotides align to TRBD1. Germline CDR1 reads LGHDT; CDR2 reads YNNKEL (reference sequence). The CDR3 totals 15 residues. Trimming took 5 bases from V and 1 from J; bases not matched to a gene: 7. CDR3 loop: CASSTRDSFNYGYTF. CDR3 coding DNA: TGTGCCAGCAGCACTCGGGACAGCTTTAACTATGGCTACACCTTC.